Shown below are 30 T cell receptor beta chains from a single sample sequenced in a study of CD8+ T cells in alopecia areata. cDNA prepared by RNA extraction and subsequent reverse transcription served as the template for sequencing. The data were produced by immunoSEQ multiplex PCR, yet TCRdb's version contains in-frame clones alone and is incomplete. In the table there are about 180,000 clones, less than 75% of which are singletons. Treatment: oral pan-JAK inhibitor, 5-10 mg twice daily. Specimen: CD4+ T cells sorted from blood, collected between weeks 55 and 65, from a patient treated with tofacitinib. The source of these receptors is a human donor with alopecia areata.

The chain joins TRBV10-3 to TRBJ2-7; 11 nucleotides line up with TRBD2. Germline V gene data show CDR1 as ENHRY and CDR2 as SYGVKD. CDR3 length: 15 residues. V shed 6 bases, J shed 3 bases, and the junction held 7 bases outside the gene matches. CDR3 region: CAISGTSGRGYEQYF. In DNA, the CDR3 is TGTGCCATCAGCGGGACTAGCGGTAGGGGCTACGAGCAGTACTTC.

This clone has more than one count but fewer than ten. The rearrangement links TRBV27 to TRBJ2-5, with D unresolved. The germline gives CDR1 MNHEY, CDR2 SMNVEV (reference sequence). Trimming took off 5 bases at V and 2 bases at J, with 12 bases between the two ends. This CDR3 comprises 14 residues. The CDR3 DNA follows: TGTGCCAGCAGTCCCACGACCTATCAAGAGACCCAGTACTTC. Translation: CASSPTTYQETQYF.

This sequence joins TRBV2 and TRBJ2-7; D not certain. The germline V gene has CDR1 SNHLY and CDR2 FYNNEI. Trimming pared 8 bases from V and 3 bases from J, leaving 11 bases between. The CDR3 loop spans 12 amino acids. As DNA, the CDR3 is TGTGCCAGCCACGGATCTCTCTACGAGCAGTACTTC. Translated, it gives CASHGSLYEQYF.

This clone came up a few times. The chain recombines TRBV2 with TRBJ1-2; the D is unclear. V lost 5 bases and J 6 bases, leaving 22 bases between the germline ends. This CDR3 comprises 16 residues. Germline V gives CDR1 SNHLY, CDR2 FYNNEI. The DNA for the CDR3 is TGTGCCAGCAGTACGACGGTCTGGGTGAGGGATCATGGCTACACCTTC. Translating gives CASSTTVWVRDHGYTF.

This clone was recorded a few times. This chain joins TRBV19 and TRBJ2-2, with D possibly TRBD2 on 6 matching bases. Trimming took off 9 bases at V and 2 bases at J, with 16 bases between the two ends. The CDR3 is made up of 15 amino acids. Germline V gives CDR1 LNHDA, CDR2 SQIVND (reference sequence). The CDR3 nucleotides read TGTGCCAGCCAACACCGGGGGAAAAACACCGGGGAGCTGTTTTTT. It yields the protein CASQHRGKNTGELFF.

This clone came up many times. V usage is TRBV27 and J usage is TRBJ1-2; a possible D gene is TRBD1 (6 bases). V lost 6 bases to trimming and J lost 6 bases, with 14 bases between them. Looked up from germline, CDR1 is MNHEY and CDR2 is SMNVEV (reference sequence). This CDR3 region has 13 residues. The CDR3 spells CASSPRGAHGYTF. CDR3 coding DNA: TGTGCCAGCAGCCCTAGGGGGGCCCATGGCTACACCTTC.

The V and J genes are TRBV12-5 and TRBJ2-5; D ambiguous. The V end was cut by 7 bases, the J end by 0 bases, with 3 bases between. The CDR3 is made up of 11 amino acids. In germline, CDR1 is LGHNT, CDR2 FRNRAP. In DNA form, the CDR3 reads TGTGCTAGTGAAAACCAAGAGACCCAGTACTTC. Protein sequence: CASENQETQYF.

This clone has more than one count but fewer than ten. This chain uses TRBV7-2 with TRBJ2-7; D gene unclear. The CDR3 extends over 15 amino acids. The germline V gene has CDR1 SGHTA and CDR2 FQGNSA. Deletions cut 5 bases from V and 0 bases from J, with 14 bases between. CDR3 in amino acids: CASSHEATSSYEQYF. The CDR3 DNA reads as TGTGCCAGCAGCCACGAGGCAACGAGCTCCTACGAGCAGTACTTC.

The chain uses TRBV7-2 and TRBJ2-3; weak D call: TRBD2 (7 bases). V was trimmed by 5 bases and J by 5 bases, leaving 14 bases between them. Germline V lookup: CDR1 SGHTA, CDR2 FQGNSA. The length of the CDR3 is 14 residues. CDR3 in amino acids: CASSRGGGEDTQYF. CDR3 nucleotides: TGTGCCAGCAGCAGGGGGGGCGGAGAAGATACGCAGTATTTT. Using reference TRBV7-2 and TRBJ2-3 for the parts outside the CDR3, the full variable domain is GAGVSQSPSNKVTEKGKDVELRCDPISGHTALYWYRQSLGQGLEFLIYFQGNSAPDKSGLPSDRFSAERTGGSVSTLTIQRTQQEDSAVYLCASSRGGGEDTQYFGPGTRLTVL.

This chain uses TRBV15 with TRBJ2-5; TRBD2 matches at 8 bases. CDR3 length: 15 residues. V was clipped by 0 bases and J by 2 bases; unmatched bases: 2. Germline-derived CDR1 and CDR2 are LNHNV and YYDKDF (reference sequence). The CDR3 nucleotides are TGTGCCACCAGCAGAGATCCGGGGGGGCAAGAGACCCAGTACTTC. Protein sequence: CATSRDPGGQETQYF. Variable domain in full (rest from reference TRBV15 and TRBJ2-5): DAMVIQNPRYQVTQFGKPVTLSCSQTLNHNVMYWYQQKSSQAPKLLFHYYDKDFNNEADTPDNFQSRRPNTSFCFLDIRSPGLGDTAMYLCATSRDPGGQETQYFGPGTRLLVL.

In DNA, the CDR3 is TGTGCCAGCAGCCAAGACTACAGGAGGATCACAGATACGCAGTATTTT. It specifies CASSQDYRRITDTQYF. V usage is TRBV4-2 and J usage is TRBJ2-3; D might be TRBD1 or TRBD2, each matching 5 bases. Germline assignment: CDR1 LGHNA and CDR2 YNFKEQ. Trimming shortened V by 0 bases and J by 2 bases, and 12 bases separated the two germline ends. This CDR3 spans 16 amino acids.

This clone was counted a few times. This rearrangement joins TRBV30 to TRBJ2-7; TRBD1 might be the D (5 bases). This CDR3 has 11 amino acids. Germline V gene lookup returns CDR1 GTSNPN and CDR2 SVGIG (reference sequence). The ends were cut back, 1 base at V and 8 bases at J, with 9 bases in the middle. CDR3 sequence: CAWSGQTQQYF. The CDR3 nucleotides read TGTGCCTGGAGTGGACAGACCCAGCAGTACTTC.

The rearrangement joins TRBV7-7 to TRBJ2-5, with D unresolved. Germline CDR1 SSHAT, CDR2 FNYEAQ (reference sequence). Trimming removed 5 bases at V and 7 bases at J, with 14 bases between. The CDR3 loop spans 13 amino acids. The CDR3 spells CASSPAPGRTQYF. The CDR3 nucleotides read TGTGCCAGCAGCCCAGCCCCCGGTCGGACCCAGTACTTC.

V is TRBV5-4 and J is TRBJ1-6, with no clear D. V shed 0 bases and J shed 9 bases, with 10 bases lying between them. There are 14 residues in the CDR3. Germline V gives CDR1 SGHNT, CDR2 YYREEE (reference sequence). The CDR3 region is CASSLVPETSPLHF. The CDR3 DNA is TGTGCCAGCAGCTTGGTTCCGGAGACTTCACCCCTCCACTTT.

The chain combines TRBV30 with TRBJ2-7; no clear D. The CDR3 totals 14 residues. V lost 2 bases to trimming and J lost 4 bases, with 15 bases between them. The germline gives CDR1 GTSNPN, CDR2 SVGIG (reference sequence). The CDR3 DNA reads as TGTGCCTGGAGTCCCGGATTGGGCGGATACGAGCAGTACTTC. The encoded protein is CAWSPGLGGYEQYF. Together with reference TRBV30 and TRBJ2-7, the CDR3 gives the full variable domain: SQTIHQWPATLVQPVGSPLSLECTVEGTSNPNLYWYRQAAGRGLQLLFYSVGIGQISSEVPQNLSASRPQDRQFILSSKKLLLSDSGFYLCAWSPGLGGYEQYFGPGTRLTVT.

This clone was detected only a few times. This chain links TRBV4-1 with TRBJ1-2, with D unresolved. The V and J ends lost 4 bases and 1 base respectively, with 10 bases between them. The CDR3 runs to 14 residues. CDR1 and CDR2 from the germline V gene are MGHRA and YSYEKL. The chain's CDR3 is CASSLEPGNYGYTF. The DNA for the CDR3 is TGCGCCAGCAGCCTTGAACCGGGTAACTATGGCTACACCTTC.

This clone has a handful of counts. This rearrangement joins TRBV29-1 to TRBJ1-2, with 7 bases aligning to TRBD1. CDR3 length: 11 residues. Trimming cost V 8 bases and J 7 bases; bases outside gene matches: 7. The germline CDR1 and CDR2 sequences are SQVTM and ANQGSEA. CDR3 DNA: TGCAGCATTTCCCGGGACAGTGGCTACACCTTC. Its protein product is CSISRDSGYTF.

The gene calls are TRBV30 and TRBJ1-1; tentatively, D is TRBD1 (6 bases). With 5 bases removed from V and 5 bases from J, the gap between germline ends came to 18 bases. This CDR3 is built from 14 residues. CDR1 and CDR2 (germline): GTSNPN, SVGIG (reference sequence). In DNA form, the CDR3 reads TGTGCCTGGGGCTCCGCAGGGGCGAGGACTGAAGCTTTCTTT. It specifies CAWGSAGARTEAFF.

The V call is TRBV6-6, the J call TRBJ2-5; 10 positions match TRBD2. The CDR3 loop spans 15 amino acids. Unmatched junction bases numbered 6, after V lost 7 bases and J lost 1 base. Germline assignment: CDR1 MNHNY and CDR2 SVGAGI (reference sequence). CDR3 protein: CASTVSGGLQETQYF. DNA of the CDR3: TGTGCCAGCACCGTTAGCGGGGGGCTCCAAGAGACCCAGTACTTC.

V is TRBV7-9 and J is TRBJ2-7; 8 positions match TRBD1. The germline gives CDR1 SEHNR, CDR2 FQNEAQ (reference sequence). The length of the CDR3 is 15 residues. With V trimmed by 1 base and J by 4 bases, 6 bases remained unmatched. The CDR3 DNA follows: TGTGCCAGCAGCTTAGAGGACAGGGCTTCATACGAGCAGTACTTC. Amino acids: CASSLEDRASYEQYF.

The genes are TRBV5-1 and TRBJ2-3; TRBD1 or TRBD2 may be the D gene (5 bases each). The CDR3 totals 13 residues. Germline V gene lookup returns CDR1 SGHRS and CDR2 YFSETQ. With 9 bases removed from V and 0 bases from J, the gap between germline ends came to 11 bases. This CDR3 is CATGAQSTDTQYF. In DNA form, the CDR3 reads TGCGCCACCGGGGCCCAAAGCACAGATACGCAGTATTTT.

This clone came up a few times. The J gene is TRBJ2-5, the V gene TRBV5-1; D possibly corresponds to TRBD1 (5 bases). The J call may be faulty, since TRBJ2-7 better matches the DNA end. Germline V gene data show CDR1 as SGHRS and CDR2 as YFSETQ. There are 13 residues in the CDR3. CDR3 protein: CASSRQGEYEQYF. CDR3 nucleotides: TGCGCCAGCAGCCGTCAGGGCGAATACGAGCAGTACTTC.

The chain carries TRBV29-1 and TRBJ2-5; D unresolved. Germline values: CDR1 SQVTM, CDR2 ANQGSEA. The V end lost 6 bases, the J end lost 4 bases, and 21 bases lay between the germline ends. This CDR3 has 15 amino acids. Written as DNA, the CDR3 is TGCAGCGTGAAACGAGGTGGCCCCCTTTCAGAGACCCAGTACTTC. It encodes CSVKRGGPLSETQYF.

The chain recombines TRBV14 with TRBJ2-7, with D possibly matching TRBD2 (5 bases). The V end lost 0 bases, the J end lost 9 bases, and 18 bases lay between the germline ends. The CDR3 spans 15 residues. Germline CDR1 SGHDN, CDR2 FVKESK. The CDR3 nucleotides are TGTGCCAGCAGCCAAGAGATAAGCGTTGGAAGCGGGCAGTACTTC. This codes for CASSQEISVGSGQYF.

The chain combines TRBV25-1 with TRBJ2-3; TRBD1 matches 7 bases. This CDR3 has 15 amino acids. With V trimmed by 7 bases and J by 0 bases, 7 bases remained unmatched. Germline V gene data show CDR1 as MGHDK and CDR2 as SYGVNS. CDR3 protein: CASTRDSSSTDTQYF. The CDR3 nucleotides are TGTGCCAGCACCCGGGACAGTTCTAGCACAGATACGCAGTATTTT.

This clone turned up a few times. This chain uses TRBV5-1 with TRBJ2-2; a weak D match, TRBD2 (6 bases). The CDR3 is made up of 18 amino acids. The germline CDR1 and CDR2 sequences are SGHRS and YFSETQ. V was cut by 0 bases and J by 0 bases, with 15 bases left in between. As DNA, the CDR3 is TGCGCCAGCAGCTTGGTACGGCCGGGGAGGACGAACACCGGGGAGCTGTTTTTT. It yields the protein CASSLVRPGRTNTGELFF.

This clone appeared once. The rearrangement uses TRBV11-3 and TRBJ2-2; no reliable D call. CDR1 is SGHNT, CDR2 YENEEA, per germline. This CDR3 contains 14 residues. Trimming removed 1 base at V and 2 bases at J, with 5 bases between. The CDR3 loop is CASSLVPNTGELFF. The CDR3 nucleotides are TGTGCCAGCAGCTTAGTACCCAACACCGGGGAGCTGTTTTTT.

This chain joins TRBV30 and TRBJ1-1; perhaps TRBD1 as D (5 bases). V lost 0 bases to trimming and J lost 8 bases, with 25 bases between them. The CDR3 sequence is 17 residues long. Germline assignment: CDR1 GTSNPN and CDR2 SVGIG (reference sequence). For the CDR3, the DNA is TGTGCCTGGAGTGTCGGGTATGGGGCTAATCGCCTCCTCGAAGCTTTCTTT. Its protein is CAWSVGYGANRLLEAFF.

V gene TRBV27 combines with J gene TRBJ2-3; D gene ambiguous. The CDR3 is 14 residues long. Trimming left V 5 bases short and J 4 bases short, with 13 bases between. The germline V gene encodes CDR1 MNHEY and CDR2 SMNVEV (reference sequence). CDR3 in amino acids: CASSLLPISDTQYF. The CDR3 bases are TGTGCCAGCAGTCTCCTCCCAATATCAGATACGCAGTATTTT.

J is TRBJ2-2 and V is TRBV29-1; unclear D gene. CDR1 SQVTM and CDR2 ANQGSEA come from the germline V gene. CDR3 length: 12 amino acids. Trimming removed 4 bases at V and 6 bases at J, with 9 bases between. The CDR3 protein is CSVGQSPGELFF. The CDR3 bases are TGCAGCGTTGGTCAGTCCCCCGGGGAGCTGTTTTTT.